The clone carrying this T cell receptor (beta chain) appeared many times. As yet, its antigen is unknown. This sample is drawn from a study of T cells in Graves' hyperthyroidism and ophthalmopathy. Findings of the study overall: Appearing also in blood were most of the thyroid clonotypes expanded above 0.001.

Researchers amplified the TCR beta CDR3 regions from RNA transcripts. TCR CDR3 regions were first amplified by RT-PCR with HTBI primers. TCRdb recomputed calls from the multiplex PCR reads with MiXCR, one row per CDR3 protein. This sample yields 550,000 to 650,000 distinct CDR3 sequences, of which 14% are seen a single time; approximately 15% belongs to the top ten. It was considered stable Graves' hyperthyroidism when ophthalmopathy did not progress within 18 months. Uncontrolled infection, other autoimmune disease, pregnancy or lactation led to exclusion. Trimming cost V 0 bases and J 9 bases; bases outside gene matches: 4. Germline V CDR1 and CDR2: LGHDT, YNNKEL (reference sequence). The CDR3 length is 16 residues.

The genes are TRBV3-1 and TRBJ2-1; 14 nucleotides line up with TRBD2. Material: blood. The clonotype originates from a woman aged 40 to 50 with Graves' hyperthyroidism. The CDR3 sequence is CASSQDQGLAGGEQFF. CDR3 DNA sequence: TGTGCCAGCAGCCAAGACCAAGGACTAGCGGGAGGTGAGCAGTTCTTC.